Detailed here is one TCR beta chain. Its specificity is unknown. This specimen belongs to a study of cytomegalovirus exposure and HLA in healthy donors. Study findings and constraints: For most subjects, TCR beta sequences were reported to predict HLA-A and HLA-B alleles with accuracy.

PCR was performed using 60 Vbeta and 13 Jbeta primers. The method was immunoSEQ multiplex PCR; TCRdb's version includes in-frame clones alone and lacks a portion of them. The table includes roughly 120,000 clones, approximately 79% detected once. Germline CDR1 reads SEHNR; CDR2 reads FQNEAQ (reference sequence). This CDR3 comprises 17 residues. The ends lost 1 base at V and 2 bases at J; junction bases unmatched: 9. Material: PBMCs. This receptor was taken from a man in his fifties in good health and CMV-seropositive. The V gene is TRBV7-9, the J gene TRBJ2-7, with TRBD2 identical over 9 bases. The CDR3 DNA sequence: TGTGCCAGCAGCTTAGATTTTGGGGGCGGGGGGGCCTACGAGCAGTACTTC. The encoded protein is CASSLDFGGGGAYEQYF.